The source of this TCR beta chain is a study of early T cells in non-severe SARS-CoV-2 infection. Whole-study context: Sequenced bulk RNA came from whole blood that was unsorted, and chains were unpaired. Study outcomes and limitations: Anti-spike CD8 specificities were favored by VDJdb matching, whose results missed private and CD4 specificities.

About this clonotype: Its antigen is still unknown.

Individual cDNA molecules were tagged with unique molecular identifiers, the study reported. TCRdb re-called the 5' RACE reads through MiXCR, storing one row per CDR3 protein. The sample lists 80,000 to 95,000 distinct CDR3 sequences, over 12% occurring once. This CDR3 contains 15 residues. Germline assignment: CDR1 KGHSH and CDR2 LQKENI. V was clipped by 2 bases and J by 7 bases, with 15 bases between them. The sequence derives from an adult who was a healthcare worker with PCR-confirmed SARS-CoV-2 infection or an uninfected control (not recorded which). The chain has TRBV18 and TRBJ2-1; D possibly corresponds to TRBD1 (6 bases). Sequences were obtained from whole blood. The CDR3, as DNA: TGTGCCAGCTCACCATCACAGGGCCGATATAATGAGCAGTTCTTC. Protein sequence: CASSPSQGRYNEQFF.